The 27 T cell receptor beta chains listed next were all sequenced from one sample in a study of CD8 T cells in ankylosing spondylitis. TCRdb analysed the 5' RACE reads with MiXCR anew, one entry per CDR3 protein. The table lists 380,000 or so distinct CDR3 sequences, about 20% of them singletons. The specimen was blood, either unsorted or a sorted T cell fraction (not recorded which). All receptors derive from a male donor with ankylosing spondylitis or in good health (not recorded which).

DNA for the CDR3: TGTGCCAGCACCTCCGCGGGGGCGACTTCTCAGTTCTTC. Translation: CASTSAGATSQFF. The chain combines TRBV21-1 with TRBJ2-1; TRBD1 is the table's D call and was not checked against the DNA. TRBV21-1 has pseudogene status. This CDR3 is 13 amino acids long.

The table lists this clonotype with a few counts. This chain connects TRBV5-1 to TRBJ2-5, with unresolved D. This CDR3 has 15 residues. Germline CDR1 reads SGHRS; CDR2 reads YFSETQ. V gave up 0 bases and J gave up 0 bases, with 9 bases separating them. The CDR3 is CASSLALNYQETQYF. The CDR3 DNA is TGCGCCAGCAGCTTGGCGTTAAATTACCAAGAGACCCAGTACTTC.

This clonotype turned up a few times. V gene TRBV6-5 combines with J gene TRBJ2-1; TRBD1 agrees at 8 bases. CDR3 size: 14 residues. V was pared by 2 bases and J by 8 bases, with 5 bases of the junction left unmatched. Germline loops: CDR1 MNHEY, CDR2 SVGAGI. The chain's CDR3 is CASSYLQGAHEQFF. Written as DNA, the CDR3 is TGTGCCAGCAGTTACCTGCAGGGGGCTCATGAGCAGTTCTTC.

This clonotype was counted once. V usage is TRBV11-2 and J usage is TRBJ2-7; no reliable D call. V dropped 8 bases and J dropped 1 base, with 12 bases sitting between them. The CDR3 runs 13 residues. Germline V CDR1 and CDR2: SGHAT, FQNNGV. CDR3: CASGPRGSYEQYF. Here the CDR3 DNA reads TGTGCCAGCGGACCGAGAGGATCCTACGAGCAGTACTTC.

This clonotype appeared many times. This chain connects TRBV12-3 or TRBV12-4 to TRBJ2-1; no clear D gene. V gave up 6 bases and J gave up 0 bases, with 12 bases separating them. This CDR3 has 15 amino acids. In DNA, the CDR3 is TGTGCCAGCAGGGACGGCTATAGCTCCTACAATGAGCAGTTCTTC. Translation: CASRDGYSSYNEQFF.

Here the CDR3 reads CASSALNRDEGDEQYF. CDR3 nucleotides: TGTGCCAGCAGTGCCCTGAACCGGGACGAAGGTGACGAGCAGTACTTC. This chain joins TRBV28 and TRBJ2-7; D might be TRBD1 or TRBD2, each matching 5 bases. CDR3 size: 16 residues. Germline CDR1 and CDR2: MDHEN and SYDVKM. The germline V and J ends were trimmed by 5 bases and 5 bases, with 22 bases remaining between them.

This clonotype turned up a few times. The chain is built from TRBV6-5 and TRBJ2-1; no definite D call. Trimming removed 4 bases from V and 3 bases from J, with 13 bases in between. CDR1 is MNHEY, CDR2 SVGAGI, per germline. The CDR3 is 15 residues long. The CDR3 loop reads CASSSDQSSYNEQFF. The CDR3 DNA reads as TGTGCCAGCAGTTCGGACCAGTCAAGCTACAATGAGCAGTTCTTC.

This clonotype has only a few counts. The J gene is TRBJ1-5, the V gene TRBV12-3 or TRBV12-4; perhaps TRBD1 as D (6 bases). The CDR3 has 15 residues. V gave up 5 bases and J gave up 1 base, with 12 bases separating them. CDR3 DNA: TGTGCCAGCAGTCCAGGGGTAATAAGCAATCAGCCCCAGCATTTT. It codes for CASSPGVISNQPQHF.

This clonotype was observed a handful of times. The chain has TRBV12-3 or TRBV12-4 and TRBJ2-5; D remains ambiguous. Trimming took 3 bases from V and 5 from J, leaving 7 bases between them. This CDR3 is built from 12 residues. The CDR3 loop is CASSFHGETQYF. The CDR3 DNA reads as TGTGCCAGCAGTTTTCATGGCGAGACCCAGTACTTC.

As DNA, the CDR3 is TGCAGTGCTAGTGGAGAACTGAGCTACAATGAGCAGTTCTTC. As protein: CSASGELSYNEQFF. This sequence joins TRBV20-1 and TRBJ2-1, with D hard to call. The germline gives CDR1 DFQATT, CDR2 SNEGSKA (reference sequence). Trimming took 3 bases from V and 3 from J, leaving 12 bases between them. This CDR3 comprises 14 residues.

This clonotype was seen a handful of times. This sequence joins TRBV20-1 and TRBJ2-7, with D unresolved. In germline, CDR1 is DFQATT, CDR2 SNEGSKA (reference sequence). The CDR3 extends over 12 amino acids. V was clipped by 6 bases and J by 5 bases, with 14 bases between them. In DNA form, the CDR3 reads TGCAGTGCCCCTGCCACCATGCACGAGCAGTACTTC. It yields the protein CSAPATMHEQYF.

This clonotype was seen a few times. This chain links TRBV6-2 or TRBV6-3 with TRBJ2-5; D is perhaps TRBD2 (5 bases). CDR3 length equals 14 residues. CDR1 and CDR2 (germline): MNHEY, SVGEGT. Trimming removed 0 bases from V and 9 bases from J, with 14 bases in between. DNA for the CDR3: TGTGCCAGCAGTTACTCCGCATCGGTAGCGTCCCAGTACTTC. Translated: CASSYSASVASQYF.

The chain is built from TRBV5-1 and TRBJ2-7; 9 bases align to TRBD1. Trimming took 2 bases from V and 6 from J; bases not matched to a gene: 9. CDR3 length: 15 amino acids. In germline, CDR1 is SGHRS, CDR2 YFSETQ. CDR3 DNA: TGCGCCAGCAGCTTTACAGGGGGCGCAGGATCCGAGCAGTACTTC. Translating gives CASSFTGGAGSEQYF.

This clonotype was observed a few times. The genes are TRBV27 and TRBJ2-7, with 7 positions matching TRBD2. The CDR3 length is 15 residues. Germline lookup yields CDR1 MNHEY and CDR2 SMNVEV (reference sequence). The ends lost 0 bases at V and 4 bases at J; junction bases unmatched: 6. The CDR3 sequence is CASSLSWGGRYEQYF. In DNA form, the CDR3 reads TGTGCCAGCAGTTTATCTTGGGGGGGGAGGTACGAGCAGTACTTC.

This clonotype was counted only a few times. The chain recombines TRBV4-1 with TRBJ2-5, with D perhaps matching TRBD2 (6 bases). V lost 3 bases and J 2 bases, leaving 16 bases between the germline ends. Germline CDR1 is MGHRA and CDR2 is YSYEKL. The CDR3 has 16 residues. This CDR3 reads CASSQGGLRIQETQYF. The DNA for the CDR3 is TGCGCCAGCAGCCAGGGGGGACTGAGAATTCAAGAGACCCAGTACTTC.

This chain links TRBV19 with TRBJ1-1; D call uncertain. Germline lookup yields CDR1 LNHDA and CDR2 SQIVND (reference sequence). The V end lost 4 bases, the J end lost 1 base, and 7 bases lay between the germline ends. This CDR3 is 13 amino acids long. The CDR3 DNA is TGTGCCAGTAGTACCTCGGGGAACACTGAAGCTTTCTTT. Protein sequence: CASSTSGNTEAFF.

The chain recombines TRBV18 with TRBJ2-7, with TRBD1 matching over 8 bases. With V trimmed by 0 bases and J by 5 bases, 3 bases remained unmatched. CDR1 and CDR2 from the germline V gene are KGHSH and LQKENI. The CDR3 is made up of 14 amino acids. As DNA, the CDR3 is TGTGCCAGCTCACCACCTGACAGGGGTAACGAGCAGTACTTC. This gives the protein CASSPPDRGNEQYF.

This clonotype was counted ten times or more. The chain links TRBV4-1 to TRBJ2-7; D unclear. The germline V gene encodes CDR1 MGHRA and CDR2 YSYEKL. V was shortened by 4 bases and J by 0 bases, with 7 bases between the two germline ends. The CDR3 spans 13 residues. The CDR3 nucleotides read TGCGCCAGCAGCCCCACAGCCTCCTACGAGCAGTACTTC. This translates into CASSPTASYEQYF.

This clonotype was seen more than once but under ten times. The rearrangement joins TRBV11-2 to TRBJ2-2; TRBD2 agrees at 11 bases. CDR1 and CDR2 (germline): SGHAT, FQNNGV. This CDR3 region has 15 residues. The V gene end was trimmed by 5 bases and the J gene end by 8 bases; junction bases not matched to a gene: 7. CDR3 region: CASSDLAGGNGELFF. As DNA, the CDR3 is TGTGCCAGCAGCGACCTAGCGGGGGGTAATGGGGAGCTGTTTTTT. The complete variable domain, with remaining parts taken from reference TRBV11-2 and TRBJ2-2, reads EAGVAQSPRYKIIEKRQSVAFWCNPISGHATLYWYQQILGQGPKLLIQFQNNGVVDDSQLPKDRFSAERLKGVDSTLKIQPAKLEDSAVYLCASSDLAGGNGELFFGEGSRLTVL.

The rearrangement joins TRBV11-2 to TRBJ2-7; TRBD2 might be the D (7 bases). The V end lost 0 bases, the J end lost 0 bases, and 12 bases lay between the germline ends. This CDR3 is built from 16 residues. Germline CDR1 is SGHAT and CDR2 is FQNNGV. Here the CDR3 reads CASSLEGGGFSYEQYF. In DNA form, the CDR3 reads TGTGCCAGCAGCTTAGAGGGAGGGGGATTCTCCTACGAGCAGTACTTC.

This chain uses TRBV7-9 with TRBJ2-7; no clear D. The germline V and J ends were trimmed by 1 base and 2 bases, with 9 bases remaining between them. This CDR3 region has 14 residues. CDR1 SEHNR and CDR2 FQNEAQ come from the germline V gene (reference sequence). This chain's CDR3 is CASSLGQPPYEQYF. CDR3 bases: TGTGCCAGCAGCTTAGGGCAGCCTCCCTACGAGCAGTACTTC.

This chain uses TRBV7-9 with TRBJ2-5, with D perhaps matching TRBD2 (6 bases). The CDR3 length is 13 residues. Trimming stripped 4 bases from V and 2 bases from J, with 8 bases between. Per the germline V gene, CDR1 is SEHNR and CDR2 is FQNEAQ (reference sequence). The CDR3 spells CASSYREQETQYF. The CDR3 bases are TGTGCCAGCAGCTACCGGGAGCAAGAGACCCAGTACTTC.

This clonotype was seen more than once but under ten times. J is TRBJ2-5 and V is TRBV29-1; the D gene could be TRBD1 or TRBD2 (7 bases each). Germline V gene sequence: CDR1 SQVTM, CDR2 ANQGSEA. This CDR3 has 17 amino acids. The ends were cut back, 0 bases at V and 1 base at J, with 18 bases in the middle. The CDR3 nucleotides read TGCAGCGTTGAAGAGGGTTGGCCAGGGGGGGGCCAAGAGACCCAGTACTTC. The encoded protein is CSVEEGWPGGGQETQYF.

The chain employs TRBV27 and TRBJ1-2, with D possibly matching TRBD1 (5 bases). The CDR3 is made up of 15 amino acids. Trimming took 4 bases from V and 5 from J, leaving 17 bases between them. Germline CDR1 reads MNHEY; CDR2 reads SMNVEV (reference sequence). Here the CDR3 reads CASSSNGADLYGYTF. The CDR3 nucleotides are TGTGCCAGCAGTTCGAATGGGGCGGACCTATATGGCTACACCTTC.

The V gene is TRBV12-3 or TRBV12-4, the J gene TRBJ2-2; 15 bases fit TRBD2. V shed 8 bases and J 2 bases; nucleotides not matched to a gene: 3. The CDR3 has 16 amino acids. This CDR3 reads CASGTSGGSNTGELFF. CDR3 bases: TGTGCCAGCGGGACTAGCGGGGGGTCTAACACCGGGGAGCTGTTTTTT.

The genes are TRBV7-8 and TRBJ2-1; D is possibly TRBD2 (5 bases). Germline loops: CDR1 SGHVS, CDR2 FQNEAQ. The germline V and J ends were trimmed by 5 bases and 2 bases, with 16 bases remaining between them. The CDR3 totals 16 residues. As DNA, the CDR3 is TGTGCCAGCAGCCCCCTCTCGGGGATAACCTACAATGAGCAGTTCTTC. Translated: CASSPLSGITYNEQFF.

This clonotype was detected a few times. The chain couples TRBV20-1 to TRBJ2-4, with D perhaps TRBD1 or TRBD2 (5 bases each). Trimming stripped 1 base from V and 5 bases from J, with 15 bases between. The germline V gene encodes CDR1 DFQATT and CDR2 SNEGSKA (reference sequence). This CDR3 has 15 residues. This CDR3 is CSARGDRDVENIQYF. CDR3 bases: TGCAGTGCTAGAGGGGACCGGGACGTCGAAAACATTCAGTACTTC.